This TCR beta chain was retrieved from a study of blood T cells in healthy people across ages (dated by TCRdb to about 2015). Looking at the study overall: In model experiments, template switching captured about one uniquely barcoded TCR beta cDNA molecule for every two T cells. For two donors (one aged 18 to 29 and one aged 80 or older), the study analyzed two additional independent replicas of 1 million unique cDNA reads from the same blood draw. The donors were split into four age groups: young (average about 15 years), middle-aged (about 40), aged (roughly 65) and long-lived (about 82). The study measured age-related changes in TCR beta repertoire diversity using deep sequencing normalized with unique cDNA molecular identifiers. To avoid experimental bias, donors of different ages were randomly spread across the sequencing lanes. The paper's findings and limits, for the study overall: Estimates of total diversity based on one million sequenced T cells were regarded as lower bounds and as underestimates. Compared with the aged group, the long-lived group had more naive CD4+ T cells, fewer expanded clones and increased TCR diversity, a pattern suggesting age selection. As age increased, observed TCR beta diversity per million T cells dropped in a roughly linear way, and a significant reduction was already evident by age around 41. The CMV infection status of donors was not known, potentially confounding age-related changes in expanded clonotypes. Observed TCR beta diversity correlated strongly with the percentage of naive T cells measured by flow cytometry. Conclusive comparison of naive and antigen-experienced compartments was prevented by the profiling of bulk unsorted PBMCs.

Preparation of the library involved 5' RACE. The sequencer was an Illumina HiSeq 2500. A second 7 to 11 cycle PCR used a sample-barcoded 5' primer and a J-beta primer mix. Each TCR beta cDNA molecule received a unique molecular identifier from a template-switch 5' adaptor carrying 12 random nucleotides. Each sample yielded at least 3 million CDR3-containing paired-end reads. First-strand cDNA was synthesized from all RNA with the Mint cDNA synthesis kit, primed by a TRBC-specific oligonucleotide. All cDNA was treated with uracil-DNA glycosylase and then went through a first 18-cycle PCR with the universal primers M1SS and BC2_uni_R. The paper's data handling went like this. Each sample was normalized by randomly selecting 1 million high-quality reads, each carrying a distinct molecular identifier. Reads with shared molecular identifiers were discarded instead of being binned into consensus sequences. CDR3 identification, clonotype clustering and error correction used MiTCR with a Q25 quality threshold and the strictest error-elimination algorithm. Lower-bound total TCR beta diversity was estimated with a nonparametric unseen species model using Euler transformation. The public sequencing data were trimmed at Q25 with fastp and processed into clonotypes with MiXCR by TCRdb, which kept only in-frame beta chains. Merged by CDR3 protein, the rows form single entries marked with the most common genes and DNA. TCRdb, rather than the study authors, made the V and J calls. The sample includes more than 1.4 million distinct CDR3 sequences, with roughly 40% observed a single time. Of the sample, less than 8% falls within the top ten clones.

Systemically healthy Caucasian individuals from Russia, approximately 39 in total and aged roughly 6 to 90 years, were included as donors. Each donor gave about 9.8 milliliters of peripheral blood, drawn into EDTA-treated Vacutainer tubes. Ficoll-Paque density-gradient centrifugation was used to isolate PBMCs, with at least 7 million obtained per sample. Total RNA was extracted from PBMCs with Trizol reagent, with at least 5 micrograms obtained per sample. For every donor, an aliquot of PBMCs went through flow cytometry to measure the percentages of naive CD45RAhigh/CD27high T cells. Inclusive of the bounding cysteine and phenylalanine, the CDR3 is 16 residues long. Only the CDR3 DNA is retained, 48 bases long and in frame from the first base. Based on the germline V gene, the CDR1 and CDR2 sequences are SGHTA and FQGNSA. V is cut back by 5 bases and J by 6 bases, with 7 bases in the junction unmatched.

This clonotype was picked up a small number of times. Which antigen it targets is not known. No per-base quality is available; no much larger clone lies one base away. The receptor chain draws on TRBV7-2 and TRBJ2-1, and TRBD2 aligns with 13 junction nucleotides. The clonotype originates from a woman between 18 and 29 years old in good health. What was sequenced was blood. The base sequence is TGTGCCAGCAGCACGCGGGGACTAGCGGGACCCAATGAGCAGTTCTTC. The resulting protein is CASSTRGLAGPNEQFF.